One sample yielded the 3 T cell receptor beta chains listed below, sequenced in a study of blood T cell repertoires in COVID-19. Data came from immunoSEQ multiplex PCR; TCRdb stores just in-frame clones and leaves some out. The sample has 30,000 to 40,000 clones; 80% to 95% are singletons. Input material: peripheral blood. The receptors shown here come from a male donor with active COVID-19.

The V gene is TRBV24-1, the J gene TRBJ2-3; 11 bases agree with TRBD2. The germline gives CDR1 KGHDR, CDR2 SFDVKD. V dropped 5 bases and J dropped 8; count of bases not matched to a gene: 8. The CDR3 sequence is 15 residues long. DNA of the CDR3: TGTGCCACCAGTGCTACTAGCGGGGGCGATCGTACGCAGTATTTT. Translated: CATSATSGGDRTQYF.

CDR3 loop: CASAWDKVDTQYF. The DNA for the CDR3 is TGTGCCAGTGCCTGGGACAAGGTAGATACGCAGTATTTT. This sequence joins TRBV6-5 and TRBJ2-3, with D tentatively TRBD1 (6 bases). V was shortened by 9 bases and J by 5 bases, with 15 bases between the two germline ends. The germline V gene has CDR1 MNHEY and CDR2 SVGAGI. The CDR3 sequence is 13 residues long.

V gene TRBV7-3 combines with J gene TRBJ2-2; D is possibly TRBD1 (5 bases). In germline, CDR1 is SGHTA, CDR2 FQGTGA. V was cut by 1 base and J by 8 bases, with 17 bases left in between. CDR3 length equals 16 residues. CDR3 residues: CASSLMGPGSEGELFF. The CDR3 DNA follows: TGTGCCAGCAGCTTAATGGGGCCAGGGTCCGAAGGGGAGCTGTTTTTT.